This T cell receptor (beta chain) was found in a study of blood T cell repertoires in COVID-19. Generated by immunoSEQ multiplex PCR, the TCRdb table keeps only in-frame clones and is missing some. This sample carries 140,000 to 150,000 clones, 70% to 90% of them seen once, and the ten largest clones take 0.95% to 1.5%. Per germline, CDR1 SNHLY and CDR2 FYNNEI. V gave up 3 bases and J gave up 4 bases; unmatched junction bases: 4. This CDR3 is built from 15 residues. Cohorts were assigned according to the clinical history that participants reported. The chain employs TRBV2 and TRBJ1-1, with 11 nucleotides matching TRBD1. The TCR comes from a woman aged 25 to 45 with acute COVID-19. Sequenced material: PBMCs or T cells enriched from blood (not recorded which). The CDR3 reads CASSELGQGATEAFF. As DNA, the CDR3 is TGTGCCAGCAGTGAGCTCGGACAGGGGGCCACTGAAGCTTTCTTT. Using reference TRBV2 and TRBJ1-1 for the parts outside the CDR3, the full variable domain is EPEVTQTPSHQVTQMGQEVILRCVPISNHLYFYWYRQILGQKVEFLVSFYNNEISEKSEIFDDQFSVERPDGSNFTLKIRSTKLEDSAMYFCASSELGQGATEAFFGQGTRLTVV.